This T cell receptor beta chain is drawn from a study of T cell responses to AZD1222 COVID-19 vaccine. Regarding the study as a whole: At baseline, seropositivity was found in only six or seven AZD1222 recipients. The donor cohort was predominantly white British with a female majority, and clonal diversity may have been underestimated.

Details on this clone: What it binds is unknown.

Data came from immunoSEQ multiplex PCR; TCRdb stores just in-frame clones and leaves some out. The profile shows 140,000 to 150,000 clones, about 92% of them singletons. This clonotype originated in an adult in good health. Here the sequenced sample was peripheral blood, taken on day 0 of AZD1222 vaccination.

The CDR3: CASSLTGHSNQPQHF. The CDR3, as DNA: TGTGCCAGCAGTTTAACAGGTCATAGCAATCAGCCCCAGCATTTT. The rearrangement uses TRBV27 and TRBJ1-5; tentative D call: TRBD1 (5 bases). The V end lost 2 bases, the J end lost 0 bases, and 8 bases lay between the germline ends. The germline V gene has CDR1 MNHEY and CDR2 SMNVEV (reference sequence). The CDR3 runs to 15 residues.